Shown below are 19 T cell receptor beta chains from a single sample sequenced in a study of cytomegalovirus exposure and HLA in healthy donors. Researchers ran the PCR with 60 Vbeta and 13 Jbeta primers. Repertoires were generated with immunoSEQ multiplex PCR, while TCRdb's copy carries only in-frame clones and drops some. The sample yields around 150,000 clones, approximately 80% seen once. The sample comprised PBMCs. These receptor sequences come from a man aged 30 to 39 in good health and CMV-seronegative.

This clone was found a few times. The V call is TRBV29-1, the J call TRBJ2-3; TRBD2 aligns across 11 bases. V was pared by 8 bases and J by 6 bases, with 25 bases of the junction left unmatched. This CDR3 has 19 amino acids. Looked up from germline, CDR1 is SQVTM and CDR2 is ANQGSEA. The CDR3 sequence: CSSNGAGSLLAGAGDTQYF. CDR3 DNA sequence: TGCAGCTCCAATGGGGCAGGCAGTCTACTAGCGGGAGCTGGGGATACGCAGTATTTT.

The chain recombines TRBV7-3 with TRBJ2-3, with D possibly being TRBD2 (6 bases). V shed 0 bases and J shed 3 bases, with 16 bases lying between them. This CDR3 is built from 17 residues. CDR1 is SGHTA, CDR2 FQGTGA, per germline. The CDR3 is CASSLTFSGDWTDTQYF. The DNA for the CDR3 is TGTGCCAGCAGCTTAACTTTCTCGGGAGATTGGACAGATACGCAGTATTTT.

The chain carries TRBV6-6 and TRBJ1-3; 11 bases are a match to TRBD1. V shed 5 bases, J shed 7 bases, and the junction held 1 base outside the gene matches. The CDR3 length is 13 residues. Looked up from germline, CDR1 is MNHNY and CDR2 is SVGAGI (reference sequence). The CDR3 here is CASSGDRGNTIYF. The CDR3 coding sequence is TGTGCCAGCAGTGGGGACAGGGGGAACACCATATATTTT.

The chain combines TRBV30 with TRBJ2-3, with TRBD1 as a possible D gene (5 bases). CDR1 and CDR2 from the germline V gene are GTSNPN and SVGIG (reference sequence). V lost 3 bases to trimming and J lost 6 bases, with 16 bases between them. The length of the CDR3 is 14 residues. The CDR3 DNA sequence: TGTGCCTGGAGGTCAGGGCTTTTTTCGGATACGCAGTATTTT. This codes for CAWRSGLFSDTQYF.

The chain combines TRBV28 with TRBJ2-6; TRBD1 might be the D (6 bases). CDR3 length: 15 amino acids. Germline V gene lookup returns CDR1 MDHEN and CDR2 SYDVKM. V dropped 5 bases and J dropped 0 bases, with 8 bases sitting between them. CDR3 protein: CASSGQISGANVLTF. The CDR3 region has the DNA TGTGCCAGCAGTGGACAGATCTCTGGGGCCAACGTCCTGACTTTC.

The CDR3 spells CASSVSLGASGSSDTQYF. In DNA, the CDR3 is TGTGCCAGCAGCGTATCCCTCGGGGCTAGCGGGAGTTCAGATACGCAGTATTTT. This chain connects TRBV9 to TRBJ2-3; 10 bases map to TRBD2. The CDR3 totals 18 residues. CDR1 SGDLS and CDR2 YYNGEE come from the germline V gene. With V trimmed by 1 base and J by 4 bases, 12 bases remained unmatched.

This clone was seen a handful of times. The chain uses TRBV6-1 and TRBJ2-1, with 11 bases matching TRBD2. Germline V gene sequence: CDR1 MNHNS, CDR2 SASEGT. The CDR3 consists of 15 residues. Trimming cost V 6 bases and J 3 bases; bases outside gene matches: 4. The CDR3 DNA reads TGTGCCAGCAGCCGGACTAGCGGGCTCTACAATGAGCAGTTCTTC. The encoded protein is CASSRTSGLYNEQFF.

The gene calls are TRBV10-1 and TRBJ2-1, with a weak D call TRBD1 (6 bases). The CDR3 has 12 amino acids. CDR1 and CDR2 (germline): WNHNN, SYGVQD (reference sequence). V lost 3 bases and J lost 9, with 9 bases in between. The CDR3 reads CASSDWGLEQFF. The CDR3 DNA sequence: TGCGCCAGCAGTGACTGGGGGCTTGAGCAGTTCTTC.

CDR3 protein: CASSSTYQETQYF. The CDR3 bases are TGTGCCAGCAGTTCTACGTACCAAGAGACCCAGTACTTC. The gene calls are TRBV27 and TRBJ2-5; D not resolved. The germline CDR1 and CDR2 sequences are MNHEY and SMNVEV (reference sequence). The CDR3 covers 13 residues. The V and J ends lost 4 bases and 0 bases respectively, with 6 bases between them.

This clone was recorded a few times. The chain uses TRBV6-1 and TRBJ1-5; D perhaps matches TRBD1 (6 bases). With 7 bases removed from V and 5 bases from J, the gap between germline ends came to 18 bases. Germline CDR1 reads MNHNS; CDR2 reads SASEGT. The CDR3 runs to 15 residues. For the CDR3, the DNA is TGTGCCAGCACCTTGGACAGTGTAGCAGATCAGCCCCAGCATTTT. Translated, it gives CASTLDSVADQPQHF.

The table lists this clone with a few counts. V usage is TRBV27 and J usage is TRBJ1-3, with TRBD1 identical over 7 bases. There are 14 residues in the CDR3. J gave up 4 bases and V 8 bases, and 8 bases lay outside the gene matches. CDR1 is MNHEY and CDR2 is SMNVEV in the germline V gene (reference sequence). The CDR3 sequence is CASQDRSSGNTIYF. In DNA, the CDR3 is TGTGCCAGCCAGGACAGGAGCTCAGGAAACACCATATATTTT.

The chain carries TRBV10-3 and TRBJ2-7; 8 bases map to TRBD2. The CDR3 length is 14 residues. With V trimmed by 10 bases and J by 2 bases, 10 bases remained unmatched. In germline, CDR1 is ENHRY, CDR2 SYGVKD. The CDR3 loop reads CATTFTSGTYEQYF. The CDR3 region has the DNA TGTGCCACGACCTTCACTAGCGGAACCTACGAGCAGTACTTC.

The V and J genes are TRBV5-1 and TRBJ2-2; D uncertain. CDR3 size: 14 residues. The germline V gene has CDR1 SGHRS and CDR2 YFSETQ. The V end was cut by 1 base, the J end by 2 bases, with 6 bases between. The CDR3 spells CASSLPENTGELFF. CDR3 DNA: TGCGCCAGCAGCTTGCCAGAAAACACCGGGGAGCTGTTTTTT.

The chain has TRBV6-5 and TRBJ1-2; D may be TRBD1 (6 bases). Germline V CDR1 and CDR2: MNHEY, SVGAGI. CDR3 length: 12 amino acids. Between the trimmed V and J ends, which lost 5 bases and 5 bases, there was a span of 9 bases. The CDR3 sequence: CASSVDSYGYTF. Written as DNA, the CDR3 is TGTGCCAGCAGTGTGGACAGTTATGGCTACACCTTC.

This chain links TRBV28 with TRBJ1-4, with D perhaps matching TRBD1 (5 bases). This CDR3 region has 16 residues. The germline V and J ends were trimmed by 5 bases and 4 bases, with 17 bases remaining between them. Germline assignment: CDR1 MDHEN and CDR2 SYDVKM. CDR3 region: CASSTPRTLGNEKLFF. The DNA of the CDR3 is TGTGCCAGCAGTACACCCAGGACACTGGGTAATGAAAAACTGTTTTTT.

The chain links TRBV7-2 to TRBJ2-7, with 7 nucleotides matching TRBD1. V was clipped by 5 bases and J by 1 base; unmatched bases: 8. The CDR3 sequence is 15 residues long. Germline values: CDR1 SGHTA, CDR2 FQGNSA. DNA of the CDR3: TGTGCCAGCAGCAAACAGCCGACAGGGTCCTACGAGCAGTACTTC. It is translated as CASSKQPTGSYEQYF.

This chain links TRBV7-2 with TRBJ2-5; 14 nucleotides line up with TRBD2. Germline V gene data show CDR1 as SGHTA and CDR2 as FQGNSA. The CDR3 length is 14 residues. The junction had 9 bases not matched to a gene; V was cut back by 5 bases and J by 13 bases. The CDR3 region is CASSASGLAGVLYF. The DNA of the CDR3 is TGTGCCAGCAGCGCCTCGGGACTAGCGGGAGTATTGTACTTC.

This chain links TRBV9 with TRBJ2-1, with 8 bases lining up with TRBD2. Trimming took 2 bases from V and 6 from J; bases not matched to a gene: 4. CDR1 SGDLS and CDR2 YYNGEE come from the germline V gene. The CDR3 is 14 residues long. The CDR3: CASSVSGRGNEQFF. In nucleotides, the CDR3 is TGTGCCAGCAGCGTTTCCGGGAGGGGCAATGAGCAGTTCTTC.

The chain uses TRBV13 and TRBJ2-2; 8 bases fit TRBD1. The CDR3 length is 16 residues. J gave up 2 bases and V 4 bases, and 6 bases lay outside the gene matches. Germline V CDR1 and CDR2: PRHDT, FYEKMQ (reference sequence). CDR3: CASSSGQGANTGELFF. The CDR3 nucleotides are TGTGCCAGCAGCTCTGGACAGGGAGCTAACACCGGGGAGCTGTTTTTT.